This T cell receptor (beta chain) was retrieved from a study of T cell repertoires in aging, cancer and after chemotherapy. Multiplex touch-down PCR with TRB-A/B primers amplified rearranged V-D-J TRB sequences. TCRdb re-called the multiplex PCR reads through MiXCR, storing one row per CDR3 protein. The sample lists under 10,000 distinct CDR3 sequences; less than 55% were seen once. V was clipped by 8 bases and J by 11 bases, with 21 bases between them. CDR3 size: 13 residues. The study, taken as a whole, reports: Compared with age-matched healthy donors, untreated hematological or solid cancer patients showed higher blood TCR clonality.

This clonotype was counted a single time. Its antigen is undetermined. The template was genomic DNA from peripheral blood, not RNA. This chain uses TRBV12-3 or TRBV12-4 with TRBJ1-1; D call uncertain. Sequencing used blood. The receptor's source is a human donor in good health. This CDR3 reads CASRSEGGLGAFF. CDR3 nucleotide sequence: TGTGCCAGCCGCTCCGAGGGTGGCTTGGGCGCTTTCTTT.